This passage covers 15 T cell receptor beta chains from one sample sequenced in a study of quantifying T cell responses using KT2 cells. Study-wide context: cDNA was made from DNase-treated RNA using alpha and beta constant primers.

An oligo carrying a UMI was ligated to the cDNA 3' end. An equimolar mix of RC1.1 and RC1.2 primed the beta chain across TRBC1 and TRBC2. TCRdb re-derived calls from the UMI-ligation and nested PCR reads in MiXCR, one entry per CDR3 protein. This sample has roughly 50,000 distinct CDR3 sequences, with more than 9% found just once. The sequenced material came from PBMCs spiked with cells of the T cell clone KT2. The receptors were gathered from a human donor.

At least ten counts were recorded for this clonotype. The genes are TRBV5-5 and TRBJ2-7; 7 positions match TRBD1. The junction had 6 bases not matched to a gene; V was cut back by 4 bases and J by 2 bases. CDR1 and CDR2 from the germline V gene are SGHKS and YYEKEE (reference sequence). The CDR3 sequence is 14 residues long. CDR3 sequence (DNA): TGTGCCAGCAGCGAGGGGGCGCGGGCCTACGAGCAGTACTTC. This codes for CASSEGARAYEQYF. The variable domain in full, with the rest retrieved from reference TRBV5-5 and TRBJ2-7, is DAGVTQSPTHLIKTRGQQVTLRCSPISGHKSVSWYQQVLGQGPQFIFQYYEKEERGRGNFPDRFSARQFPNYSSELNVNALLLGDSALYLCASSEGARAYEQYFGPGTRLTVT.

The rearrangement joins TRBV12-3 or TRBV12-4 to TRBJ1-5, with D possibly matching TRBD1 (6 bases). The CDR3 runs 15 residues. V was cut by 5 bases and J by 0 bases, with 11 bases left in between. The DNA for the CDR3 is TGTGCCAGCAGTCCTACAGGGAATAGCAATCAGCCCCAGCATTTT. Its translation: CASSPTGNSNQPQHF.

This clonotype was counted between two and nine times. The rearrangement joins TRBV29-1 to TRBJ2-1; a possible D gene is TRBD2 (5 bases). CDR3 length equals 14 residues. V was trimmed by 0 bases and J by 10 bases, leaving 16 bases between them. CDR1 SQVTM and CDR2 ANQGSEA come from the germline V gene. This CDR3 is CSVEDLRVSGEQFF. CDR3 nucleotide sequence: TGCAGCGTTGAAGATCTGCGGGTCAGTGGGGAGCAGTTCTTC.

In its sample, this clonotype was seen once. The CDR3 protein is CASSPGTQNSPLHF. In DNA form, the CDR3 reads TGTGCCAGCAGCCCCGGGACACAAAATTCACCCCTCCACTTT. V gene TRBV6-2 or TRBV6-3 combines with J gene TRBJ1-6; TRBD1 might be the D (6 bases). The germline gives CDR1 MNHEY, CDR2 SVGEGT. V was pared by 6 bases and J by 7 bases, with 13 bases between. CDR3 size: 14 residues.

The chain uses TRBV6-1 and TRBJ2-6; D unclear. V lost 1 base and J 0 bases, leaving 1 base between the germline ends. CDR1 is MNHNS and CDR2 is SASEGT in the germline V gene. This CDR3 region has 14 residues. CDR3 nucleotide sequence: TGTGCCAGCAGTGAAGGCTCTGGGGCCAACGTCCTGACTTTC. It specifies CASSEGSGANVLTF.

This clonotype was recorded only once. This sequence joins TRBV23-1 and TRBJ2-3; a possible D gene is TRBD2 (6 bases). TRBV23-1 is known as an ORF, though its function is uncertain. The CDR3 runs to 16 residues. Trimming removed 4 bases from V and 2 bases from J, with 16 bases in between. CDR3 sequence reads: CASSRPIRDSTDTQYF. The CDR3 nucleotides read TGCGCCAGCAGTCGGCCGATCCGGGACTCCACAGATACGCAGTATTTT.

This clonotype was seen only a few times. This sequence joins TRBV5-8 and TRBJ1-5, with D perhaps matching TRBD1 (5 bases). Trimming removed 6 bases from V and 4 bases from J, with 11 bases in between. CDR3 length: 13 amino acids. The germline gives CDR1 SGHTS, CDR2 YDEGEE. The CDR3 region is CASKLGVNQPQHF. Written as DNA, the CDR3 is TGTGCCAGCAAATTAGGGGTGAATCAGCCCCAGCATTTT.

The chain combines TRBV28 with TRBJ2-3; 8 bases are a match to TRBD2. J was trimmed by 0 bases and V by 4 bases; bases with no gene match: 9. The CDR3 consists of 17 residues. Germline values: CDR1 MDHEN, CDR2 SYDVKM. This CDR3 reads CASSSSGSLLSTDTQYF. As DNA, the CDR3 is TGTGCCAGCAGTTCCAGCGGGAGTTTACTTAGCACAGATACGCAGTATTTT. The full variable domain, its missing parts supplied by reference TRBV28 and TRBJ2-3, is DVKVTQSSRYLVKRTGEKVFLECVQDMDHENMFWYRQDPGLGLRLIYFSYDVKMKEKGDIPEGYSVSREKKERFSLILESASTNQTSMYLCASSSSGSLLSTDTQYFGPGTRLTVL.

J is TRBJ1-2 and V is TRBV5-4, with D perhaps TRBD1 (5 bases). The CDR3 has 15 residues. CDR1 and CDR2 (germline): SGHNT, YYREEE (reference sequence). The V gene lost 3 bases and the J gene lost 8 bases, with 20 bases spanning the gap. As DNA, the CDR3 is TGTGCCAGCAGCTCAACCGTAACGGGACGTGGAGGCTACACCTTC. As protein: CASSSTVTGRGGYTF.

This clonotype was detected only a few times. The chain uses TRBV4-3 and TRBJ2-1, with 7 bases identical to TRBD2. CDR3 size: 21 residues. The ends lost 0 bases at V and 6 bases at J; junction bases unmatched: 23. CDR1 is LGHNA, CDR2 YSLEER, per germline. The CDR3 coding sequence is TGCGCCAGCAGCCAAGATCCTCTTTGGGAGGGAGGGCCGATCGGGTCCAATGAGCAGTTCTTC. Translation gives CASSQDPLWEGGPIGSNEQFF.

The chain links TRBV3-1 to TRBJ2-5; TRBD2 might be the D (6 bases). The V gene's germline CDR1 is LGHDT and CDR2 YNNKEL (reference sequence). V lost 3 bases and J lost 5, with 16 bases in between. The CDR3 contains 15 residues. The CDR3 loop reads CASSHRGAGRETQYF. The CDR3, as DNA: TGTGCCAGCAGCCACCGCGGGGCGGGCCGTGAGACCCAGTACTTC.

This clonotype occurred a few times. CDR3 in amino acids: CASSFFGNTIYF. The CDR3 DNA reads as TGTGCCAGCAGTTTTTTCGGAAACACCATATATTTT. This rearrangement joins TRBV12-3 or TRBV12-4 to TRBJ1-3; no clear D gene. The CDR3 sequence is 12 residues long. The V gene lost 3 bases and the J gene lost 4 bases, with 4 bases spanning the gap.

This clonotype was found a few times. The chain has TRBV6-1 and TRBJ1-1, with D possibly matching TRBD1 (6 bases). This CDR3 contains 14 residues. Germline V CDR1 and CDR2: MNHNS, SASEGT. The V gene lost 7 bases and the J gene lost 4 bases, with 16 bases spanning the gap. The CDR3 loop reads CASTITQGATEAFF. DNA of the CDR3: TGTGCCAGCACGATAACACAGGGAGCCACTGAAGCTTTCTTT.

In the case of this clonotype: Compared with germline, one end of the junction differs, possibly owing to a read error. The chain links TRBV10-3 to TRBJ2-7; D is unresolved. CDR1 is ENHRY, CDR2 SYGVKD, per germline. The CDR3 is made up of 12 amino acids. Here the CDR3 DNA reads TGTGCCATCAGTGAAATCTCCCACGAGCAGTACTTC. Amino acid sequence: CAISEISHEQYF.

The chain recombines TRBV29-1 with TRBJ1-5, with D perhaps TRBD1 (6 bases). The germline gives CDR1 SQVTM, CDR2 ANQGSEA. Trimming left V 4 bases short and J 3 bases short, with 10 bases between. This CDR3 is 13 amino acids long. The CDR3 sequence: CSVVSGANQPQHF. The DNA for the CDR3 is TGCAGCGTTGTTTCAGGGGCCAATCAGCCCCAGCATTTT.